This T cell receptor beta chain emerged from a study of molecular identifiers for immune sequencing clone quantification. This clonotype was seen repeatedly, ten times or more. The antigen is not known. It was from 20,000 to 1,000,000 sorted cells, with 10%, 30% or 50% RNA, that naive CD8 libraries came. A CD8+CD4-CCR7+CD45RA+ gate was used to sort naive CD8 T cells. With V trimmed by 4 bases and J by 6 bases, 16 bases remained unmatched. CDR3 length: 17 residues. The V gene's germline CDR1 is SEHNR and CDR2 FQNEAQ (reference sequence). Points from the study as a whole: For effector cells, clones above 20 RNA copies held over 99% of molecules; for naive cells, under 1%.

Using its own MiXCR run on the PCR reads, TCRdb lists one record per CDR3 protein. The sample lists about 320,000 distinct CDR3 sequences, 24% occurring once. This receptor was identified in a human donor in good health. Some libraries in this study had Jurkat cell RNA spiked in. This chain joins TRBV7-9 and TRBJ2-3, with TRBD1 matching 7 bases. The sequenced material came from naive CD8+ T cells from blood, with Jurkat cell RNA spiked in. Subset indicated: FACS-sorted CD8+CD4-CCR7+CD45RA+ naive T cells. In DNA, the CDR3 is TGTGCCAGCAGCTCCAGGGACAGTCCTGGAGTTCTGGATACGCAGTATTTT. Amino acid sequence: CASSSRDSPGVLDTQYF.